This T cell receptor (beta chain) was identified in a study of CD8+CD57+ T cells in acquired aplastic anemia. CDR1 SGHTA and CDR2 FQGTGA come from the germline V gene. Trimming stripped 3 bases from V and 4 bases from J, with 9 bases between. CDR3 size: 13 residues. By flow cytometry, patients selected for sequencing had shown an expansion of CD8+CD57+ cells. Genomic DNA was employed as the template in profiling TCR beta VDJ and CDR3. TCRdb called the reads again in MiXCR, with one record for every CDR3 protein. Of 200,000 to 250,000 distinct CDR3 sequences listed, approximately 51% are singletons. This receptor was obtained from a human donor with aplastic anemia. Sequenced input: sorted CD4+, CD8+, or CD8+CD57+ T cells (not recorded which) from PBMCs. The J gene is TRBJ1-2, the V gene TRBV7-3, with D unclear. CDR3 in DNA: TGTGCCAGCAGCTTCGGGAGAGGCTATGGCTACACCTTC. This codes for CASSFGRGYGYTF.